This entry concerns a single T cell receptor (beta chain). Researchers generated TCR beta cDNA from approximately 0.55 ug of total RNA, relying on a constant-region primer. What produced the TCR beta libraries was three nested multiplex PCR rounds using slightly modified ARM-PCR. Forward primers for TRBV1-TRBV30 and a C-beta reverse primer served the first two PCR rounds, at approximately 10 cycles each. MiXCR, run by TCRdb on the multiplex PCR reads, gives a single entry per CDR3 protein. The sample carries some 30,000 distinct CDR3 sequences, around two thirds recorded once. These data belong to a study of tumor-infiltrating lymphocytes in primary liver carcinoma. Study-wide background: Among the tumors, stages were T1-T3 N0M0 and sizes about 4 to 11 cm.

The germline V and J ends were trimmed by 10 bases and 6 bases, with 23 bases remaining between them. This CDR3 spans 15 amino acids. Germline values: CDR1 MGHDK, CDR2 SYGVNS. Unsorted bulk tissue of about 20-31 mg yielded co-extracted RNA and DNA. None of the patients had received treatment, and all had chronic HBV infection. The sequencing input was liver tumor tissue from sampling region 3. Subset indicated: tumor region T3, left-lateral pole. V usage is TRBV25-1 and J usage is TRBJ2-3; either TRBD1 or TRBD2 may supply D (6 bases each). This TCR was sampled from a woman aged 25 to 39 with primary liver carcinoma and hepatitis B virus infection. This CDR3 reads CATSGGDIFGDTQYF. CDR3 nucleotide sequence: TGTGCCACCTCAGGAGGGGACATCTTCGGGGATACGCAGTATTTT.